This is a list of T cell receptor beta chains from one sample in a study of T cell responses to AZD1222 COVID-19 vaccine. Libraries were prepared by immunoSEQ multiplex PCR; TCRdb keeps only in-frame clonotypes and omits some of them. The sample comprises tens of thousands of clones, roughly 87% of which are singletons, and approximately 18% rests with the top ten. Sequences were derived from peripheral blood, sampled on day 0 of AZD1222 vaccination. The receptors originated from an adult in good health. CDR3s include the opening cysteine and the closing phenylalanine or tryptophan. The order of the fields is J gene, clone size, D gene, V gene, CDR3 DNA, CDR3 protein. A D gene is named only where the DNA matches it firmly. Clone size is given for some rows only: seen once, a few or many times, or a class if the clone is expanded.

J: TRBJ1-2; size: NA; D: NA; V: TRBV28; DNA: TGTGCCAGCAGGGCTGAAGGGCCCAACTATGGCTACACCTTC; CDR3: CASRAEGPNYGYTF
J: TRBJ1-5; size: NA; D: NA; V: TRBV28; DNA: TGTGCCAGCAGTTCAACAGGAGTCGGTATCGGAAGCAATCAGCCCCAGCATTTT; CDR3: CASSSTGVGIGSNQPQHF
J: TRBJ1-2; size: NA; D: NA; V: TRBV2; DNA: TGTGCCAGCAGTGATAGAGATGGGCGCGGCTACACCTTC; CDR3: CASSDRDGRGYTF
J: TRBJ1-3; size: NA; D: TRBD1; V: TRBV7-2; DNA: TGTGCCAGCAGTGGGACAGGGGGGGGAAACACCATATATTTT; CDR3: CASSGTGGGNTIYF
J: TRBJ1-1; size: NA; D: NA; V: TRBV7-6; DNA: TGTGCCAGCAGCCCGACCGGGGGGGCTTCCGGGGGGGCTTTCTTT; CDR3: CASSPTGGASGGAFF
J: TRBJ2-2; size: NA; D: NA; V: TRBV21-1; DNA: TGTGCCAGCAGGCCCGGTGAGGGGGCCGGGGAGCTGTTTTTT; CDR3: CASRPGEGAGELFF
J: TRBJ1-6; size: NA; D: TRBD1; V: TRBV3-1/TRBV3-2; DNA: TGTGCCGTTCAGGGGGGTAATTCACCCCTCCACTTT; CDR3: CAVQGGNSPLHF
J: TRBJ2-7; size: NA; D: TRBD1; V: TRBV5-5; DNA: TGTGCCAGCAGGAAGACAGGGGCCCAGTGGGAGCAGTACTTC; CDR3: CASRKTGAQWEQYF
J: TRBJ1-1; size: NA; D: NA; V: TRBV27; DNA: TGTGCCATTTCCAAAGATCGAGGCACTGAAGCTTTCTTT; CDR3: CAISKDRGTEAFF
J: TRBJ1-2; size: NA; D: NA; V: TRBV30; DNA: TGTGCCTGGAGGGAGGGGCACCTCTATGGCTACACCTTC; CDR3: CAWREGHLYGYTF
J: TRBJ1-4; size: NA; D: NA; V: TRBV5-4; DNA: TGTGCCAGCAGCGAGGCCAGGGAGGGGAAACTGTTTTTT; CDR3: CASSEAREGKLFF
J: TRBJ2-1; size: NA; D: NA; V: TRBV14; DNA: TGTGCCAGCAGCAATTTTTTCGGGGGAATGGGCAATGAGCAGTTCTTC; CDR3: CASSNFFGGMGNEQFF
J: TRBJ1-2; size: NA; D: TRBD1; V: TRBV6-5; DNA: TGTGCCAGCAGACCTCCGGGACAGAGGTATGGCTACACCTTC; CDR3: CASRPPGQRYGYTF
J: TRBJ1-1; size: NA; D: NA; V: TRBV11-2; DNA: TGTGCCAGCAGCTTAGATCAATCAGAGCGAATATTCTTT; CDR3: CASSLDQSERIFF
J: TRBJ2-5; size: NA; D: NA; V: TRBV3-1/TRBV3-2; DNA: TGTGCCAGCAGCCAAGCGGGTGTAGGTGAGACCCAGTACTTC; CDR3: CASSQAGVGETQYF
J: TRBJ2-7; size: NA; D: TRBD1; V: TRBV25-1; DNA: TGTGCCAGCAGTGAACCCGGGACAGGGGCGAACGAGCAGTACTTC; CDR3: CASSEPGTGANEQYF
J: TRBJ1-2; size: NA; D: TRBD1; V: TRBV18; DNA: TGTGCCAGCTCACCACGGGACAGGGCTAACTATGGCTACACCTTC; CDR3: CASSPRDRANYGYTF
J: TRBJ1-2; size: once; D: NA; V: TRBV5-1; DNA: TGCGCCAGCAGCTTGGATAATATAGATGGCTACACCTTC; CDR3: CASSLDNIDGYTF
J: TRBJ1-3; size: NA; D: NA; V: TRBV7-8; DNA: TGTGCCAGCAGCCAGGACACCATCTCTGGAAACACCATATATTTT; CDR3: CASSQDTISGNTIYF
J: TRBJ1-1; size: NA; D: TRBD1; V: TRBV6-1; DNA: TGTGCCAGCAGTGAAGCAGGGGGCGAAGCTTTCTTT; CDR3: CASSEAGGEAFF
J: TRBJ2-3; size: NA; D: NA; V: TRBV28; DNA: TGTGCCAGCAGTTTACAGGGCCCTAGCACAGATACGCAGTATTTT; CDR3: CASSLQGPSTDTQYF
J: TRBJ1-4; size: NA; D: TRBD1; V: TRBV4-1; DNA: TGCGCCAGCAGCCAAGTCGGAAGGACAGGGCCTAATGAAAAACTGTTTTTT; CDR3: CASSQVGRTGPNEKLFF
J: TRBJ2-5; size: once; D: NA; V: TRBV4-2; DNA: TGTGCCAGCAGCCAAGATGGGGTTACCCAAGAGACCCAGTACTTC; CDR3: CASSQDGVTQETQYF
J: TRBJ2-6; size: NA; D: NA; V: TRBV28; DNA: TGTGCCAGCAAGGGTGGGAGCTCTGGGGCCAACGTCCTGACTTTC; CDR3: CASKGGSSGANVLTF
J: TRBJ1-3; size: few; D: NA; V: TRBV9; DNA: TGTGCCAGCAGCGGGTCCTGGGGGAACACCATATATTTT; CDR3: CASSGSWGNTIYF
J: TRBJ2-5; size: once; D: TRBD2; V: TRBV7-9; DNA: TGTGCCAGCAGCTTACCCACCGGGACTAGCGGCCAAGAGACCCAGTACTTC; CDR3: CASSLPTGTSGQETQYF
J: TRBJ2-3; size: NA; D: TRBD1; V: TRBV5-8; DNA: TGTGCCAGCAGCTTTACAGGGGTGGGCACAGATACGCAGTATTTT; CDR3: CASSFTGVGTDTQYF